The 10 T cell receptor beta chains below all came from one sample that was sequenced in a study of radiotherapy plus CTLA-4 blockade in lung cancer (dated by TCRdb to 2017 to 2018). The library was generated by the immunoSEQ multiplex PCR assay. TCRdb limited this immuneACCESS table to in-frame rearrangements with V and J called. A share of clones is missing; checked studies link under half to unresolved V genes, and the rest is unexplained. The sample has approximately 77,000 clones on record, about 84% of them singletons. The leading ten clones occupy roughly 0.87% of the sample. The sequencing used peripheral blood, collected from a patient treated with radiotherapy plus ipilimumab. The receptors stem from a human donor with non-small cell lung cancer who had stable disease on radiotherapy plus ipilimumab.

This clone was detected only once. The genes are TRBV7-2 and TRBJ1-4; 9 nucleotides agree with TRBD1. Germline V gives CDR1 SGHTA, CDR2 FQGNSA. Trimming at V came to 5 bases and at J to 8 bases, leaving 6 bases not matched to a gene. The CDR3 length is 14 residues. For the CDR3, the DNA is TGTGCCAGCAGCAAGGACAGGGGAGGCGAAAAACTGTTTTTT. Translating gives CASSKDRGGEKLFF.

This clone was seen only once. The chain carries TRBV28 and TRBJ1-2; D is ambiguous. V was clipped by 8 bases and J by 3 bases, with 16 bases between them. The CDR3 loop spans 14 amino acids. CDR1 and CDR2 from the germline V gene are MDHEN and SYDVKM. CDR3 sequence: CASEGGREDYGYTF. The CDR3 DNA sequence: TGTGCCAGCGAGGGTGGGAGGGAGGACTATGGCTACACCTTC.

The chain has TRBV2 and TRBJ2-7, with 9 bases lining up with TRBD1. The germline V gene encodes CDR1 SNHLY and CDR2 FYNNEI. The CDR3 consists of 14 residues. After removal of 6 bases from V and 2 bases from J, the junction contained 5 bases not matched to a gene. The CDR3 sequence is CASSKDRGAYEQYF. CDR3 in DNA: TGTGCCAGCAGCAAGGACAGGGGCGCCTACGAGCAGTACTTC.

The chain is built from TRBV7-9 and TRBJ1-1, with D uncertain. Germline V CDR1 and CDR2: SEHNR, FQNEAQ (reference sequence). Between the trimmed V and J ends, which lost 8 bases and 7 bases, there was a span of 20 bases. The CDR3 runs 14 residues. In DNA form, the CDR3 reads TGTGCCAGCGAGCTTAATAAGTTGGCCGTTGAAGCTTTCTTT. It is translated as CASELNKLAVEAFF.

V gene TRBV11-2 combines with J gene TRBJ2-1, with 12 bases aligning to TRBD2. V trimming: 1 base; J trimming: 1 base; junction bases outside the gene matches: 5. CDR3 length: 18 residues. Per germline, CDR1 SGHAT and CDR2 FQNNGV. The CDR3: CASSLGRTSGDSYNEQFF. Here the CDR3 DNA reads TGTGCCAGCAGCTTAGGTAGGACTAGCGGGGATTCCTACAATGAGCAGTTCTTC.

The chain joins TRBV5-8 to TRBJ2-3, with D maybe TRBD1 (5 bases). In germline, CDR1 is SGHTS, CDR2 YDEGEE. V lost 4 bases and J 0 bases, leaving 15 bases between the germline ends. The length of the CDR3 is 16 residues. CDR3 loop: CASSTGHVSSTDTQYF. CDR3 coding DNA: TGTGCCAGCAGCACCGGACACGTCTCTAGCACAGATACGCAGTATTTT.

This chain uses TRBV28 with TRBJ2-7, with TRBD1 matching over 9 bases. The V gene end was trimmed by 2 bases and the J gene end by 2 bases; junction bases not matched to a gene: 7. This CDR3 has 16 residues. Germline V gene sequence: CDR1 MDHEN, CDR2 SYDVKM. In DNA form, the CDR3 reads TGTGCCAGCAGTTTAGGCCCGGGACAGGGAACCTACGAGCAGTACTTC. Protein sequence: CASSLGPGQGTYEQYF.

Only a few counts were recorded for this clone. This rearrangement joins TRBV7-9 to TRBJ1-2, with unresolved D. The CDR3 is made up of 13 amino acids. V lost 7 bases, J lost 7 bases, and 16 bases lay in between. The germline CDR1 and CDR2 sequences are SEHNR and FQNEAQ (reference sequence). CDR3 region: CASTGENMGGYTF. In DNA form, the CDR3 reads TGTGCCAGCACCGGCGAAAACATGGGTGGCTACACCTTC. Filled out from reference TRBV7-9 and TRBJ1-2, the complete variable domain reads DTGVSQNPRHKITKRGQNVTFRCDPISEHNRLYWYRQTLGQGPEFLTYFQNEAQLEKSRLLSDRFSAERPKGSFSTLEIQRTEQGDSAMYLCASTGENMGGYTFGSGTRLTVV.

The CDR3 is CASSLETSRDEQFF. The DNA of the CDR3 is TGTGCCAGCAGTTTAGAGACTAGTAGAGATGAGCAGTTCTTC. The V and J genes are TRBV27 and TRBJ2-1; tentative D call: TRBD2 (6 bases). Per the germline V gene, CDR1 is MNHEY and CDR2 is SMNVEV (reference sequence). The V and J ends lost 2 bases and 8 bases respectively, with 13 bases between them. This CDR3 is built from 14 residues.

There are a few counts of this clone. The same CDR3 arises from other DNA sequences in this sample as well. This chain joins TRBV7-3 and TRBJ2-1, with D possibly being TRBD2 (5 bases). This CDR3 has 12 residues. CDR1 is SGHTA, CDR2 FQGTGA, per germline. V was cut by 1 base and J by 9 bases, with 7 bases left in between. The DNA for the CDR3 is TGTGCCAGCAGCTTAAGGGCGGGTGAGCAGTTCTTC. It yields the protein CASSLRAGEQFF.